Each of the 12 T cell receptor beta chains below was sequenced from the same sample in a study of identical twins' blood T cells (dated by TCRdb to the early 2010s). The method was 5' RACE. Sequenced using an Illumina Genome Analyzer IIx. TCRdb's own reprocessing of the public reads used fastp at Q25 and MiXCR and kept productive beta chains. All rows with the same CDR3 protein become a single entry with the most common DNA and genes. For this sample the table gives roughly 380,000 distinct CDR3 sequences, of which under 30% were detected only once. The ten most abundant clones make up around 5.6% of the sample. Specimen: PBMCs. Source of these receptors: a woman aged 18 to 55 in good health.

J is TRBJ2-2 and V is TRBV9, with 7 bases that match TRBD2. Trimming took 0 bases from V and 1 from J; bases not matched to a gene: 0. The CDR3 contains 15 residues. Germline loops: CDR1 SGDLS, CDR2 YYNGEE. The CDR3 DNA reads TGTGCCAGCAGCGTAGCGGGAGGGAACACCGGGGAGCTGTTTTTT. It encodes CASSVAGGNTGELFF.

This clonotype was detected a few times. V and J are TRBV10-3 and TRBJ2-2; 8 bases map to TRBD2. V dropped 4 bases and J dropped 7; count of bases not matched to a gene: 17. The length of the CDR3 is 18 residues. In germline, CDR1 is ENHRY, CDR2 SYGVKD. The CDR3 region is CAISASWSGGRRNGELFF. CDR3 nucleotides: TGTGCCATCAGTGCGTCTTGGAGCGGGGGACGGCGTAACGGGGAGCTGTTTTTT.

This clonotype was found many times. The chain uses TRBV20-1 and TRBJ2-1; D call uncertain. This CDR3 is 14 amino acids long. Looked up from germline, CDR1 is DFQATT and CDR2 is SNEGSKA (reference sequence). The V and J ends lost 1 base and 9 bases respectively, with 16 bases between them. The CDR3 protein is CSARAPTSELEQFF. CDR3 DNA: TGCAGTGCTAGAGCCCCTACATCGGAGCTTGAGCAGTTCTTC.

Many counts were recorded for this clonotype. This chain uses TRBV21-1 with TRBJ2-1; the table's D call TRBD2 went unverified against the DNA. TRBV21-1 is annotated as a pseudogene. CDR3 length equals 20 residues. CDR3 sequence: CASSKVAPPQSLRGGNEQFF. CDR3 coding DNA: TGTGCCAGCAGCAAAGTGGCTCCCCCTCAGAGCCTTAGGGGAGGGAATGAGCAGTTCTTC.

The chain carries TRBV18 and TRBJ2-1, with a weak D call TRBD2 (6 bases). Trimming removed 1 base at V and 0 bases at J, with 16 bases between. The V gene's germline CDR1 is KGHSH and CDR2 LQKENI. This CDR3 has 18 residues. The CDR3 sequence is CASSPLPLAPSSYNEQFF. The CDR3 nucleotides are TGTGCCAGCTCACCACTACCCCTAGCGCCTAGCTCCTACAATGAGCAGTTCTTC.

Of note for this clonotype: One end of the junction does not line up with germline, which may come from a read error. The chain carries TRBV7-9 and TRBJ1-1; D is ambiguous. The CDR3 covers 12 residues. Germline V lookup: CDR1 SEHNR, CDR2 FQNEAQ (reference sequence). Here the CDR3 reads CASSPLGVEAFF. The DNA of the CDR3 is TGTGCCAGCAGCCCCCTTGGGGTTGAAGCTTTCTTC.

The CDR3 DNA sequence: TGTGCCAGCAGTTACCGAGGAAGCGGTCACCAAGAGACCCAGTACTTC. Translation: CASSYRGSGHQETQYF. This sequence joins TRBV6-5 and TRBJ2-5; tentative D call: TRBD2 (5 bases). This CDR3 has 16 amino acids. Trimming cost V 2 bases and J 0 bases, with 13 bases left between them. In germline, CDR1 is MNHEY, CDR2 SVGAGI.

On this clonotype: The junction departs from germline at one end; a sequencing error may be responsible. J is TRBJ1-1 and V is TRBV7-2, with unresolved D. This CDR3 region has 12 residues. Germline CDR1 is SGHTA and CDR2 is FQGNSA. CDR3 residues: CVSSLSPREAFF. The CDR3 DNA reads TGTGTCAGCAGCTTATCGCCCCGCGAAGCTTTCTTT.

The rearrangement links TRBV5-1 to TRBJ2-3; the match to TRBD2 covers 10 bases. This CDR3 comprises 16 residues. After removal of 0 bases from V and 0 bases from J, the junction contained 1 base not matched to a gene. CDR1 and CDR2 from the germline V gene are SGHRS and YFSETQ. The CDR3 nucleotides are TGCGCCAGCAGCTTGGGACTAGCGGGTAGCACAGATACGCAGTATTTT. Translating gives CASSLGLAGSTDTQYF.

A few counts support this clonotype. The chain combines TRBV6-5 with TRBJ1-2; TRBD1 might be the D (5 bases). V was cut by 5 bases and J by 4 bases, with 14 bases left in between. The length of the CDR3 is 14 residues. CDR1 MNHEY and CDR2 SVGAGI come from the germline V gene. The CDR3 bases are TGTGCCAGCAGTGGGGCGACCGTGAGCTATGGCTACACCTTC. This gives the protein CASSGATVSYGYTF.

The rearrangement uses TRBV20-1 and TRBJ1-1; perhaps TRBD1 as D (5 bases). This CDR3 has 14 amino acids. Deletions cut 1 base from V and 4 bases from J, with 13 bases between. The germline CDR1 and CDR2 sequences are DFQATT and SNEGSKA (reference sequence). Here the CDR3 reads CSARGGGLGTEAFF. CDR3 coding DNA: TGCAGTGCTAGAGGTGGGGGTTTGGGCACTGAAGCTTTCTTT.

The J gene is TRBJ2-1, the V gene TRBV12-3 or TRBV12-4; TRBD2 matches 10 bases. The CDR3 covers 15 residues. Trimming removed 3 bases from V and 8 bases from J; junction bases left unmatched: 7. The CDR3 DNA reads TGTGCCAGCAGTTTGAGGCTAGCGGGAGTAGATGAGCAGTTCTTC. It codes for CASSLRLAGVDEQFF.